The 30 T cell receptor beta chains below were found in one sample sequenced in a study of chemoradiotherapy in HPV16-positive cancers. Some clones are missing from TCRdb's copy, which holds only in-frame ones; the method was immunoSEQ multiplex PCR. The sample has roughly 25,000 clones, approximately 94% seen once; the top ten hold around 2.6%. Sample collection was performed from a patient who underwent chemoradiotherapy. Receptors were obtained from a human donor with HPV-associated anogenital cancer.

CDR3 DNA sequence: TGCGCCAGCAGCTCTGAACTCAGGGGCTCCCAAAACATTCAGTACTTC. This gives the protein CASSSELRGSQNIQYF. The V gene is TRBV5-1, the J gene TRBJ2-4; D is perhaps TRBD1 (6 bases). In germline, CDR1 is SGHRS, CDR2 YFSETQ. The V end was cut by 3 bases, the J end by 5 bases, with 18 bases between. The CDR3 consists of 16 residues.

This chain joins TRBV18 and TRBJ1-5; TRBD1 aligns across 8 bases. Germline V gives CDR1 KGHSH, CDR2 LQKENI. With V trimmed by 0 bases and J by 6 bases, 10 bases remained unmatched. This CDR3 has 17 amino acids. This chain's CDR3 is CASSPPRSRGPGQPQHF. In DNA, the CDR3 is TGTGCCAGCTCACCACCTAGGAGCAGGGGGCCGGGTCAGCCCCAGCATTTT.

The chain employs TRBV5-1 and TRBJ2-7, with 7 bases matching TRBD2. The CDR3 length is 16 residues. CDR1 and CDR2 from the germline V gene are SGHRS and YFSETQ. Losses at the gene ends were 0 bases for V and 0 bases for J; bases not matched to a gene: 6. For the CDR3, the DNA is TGCGCCAGCAGCTTGGGCGGGGGAACGAGCTCCTACGAGCAGTACTTC. This gives the protein CASSLGGGTSSYEQYF. The variable domain in full, with the rest retrieved from reference TRBV5-1 and TRBJ2-7, is KAGVTQTPRYLIKTRGQQVTLSCSPISGHRSVSWYQQTPGQGLQFLFEYFSETQRNKGNFPGRFSGRQFSNSRSEMNVSTLELGDSALYLCASSLGGGTSSYEQYFGPGTRLTVT.

V usage is TRBV11-2 and J usage is TRBJ2-3; no reliable D call. V was shortened by 8 bases and J by 2 bases, with 11 bases between the two germline ends. The CDR3 length is 13 residues. Germline V gives CDR1 SGHAT, CDR2 FQNNGV. DNA of the CDR3: TGTGCCAGCCTTCTGGGGTTCACAGATACGCAGTATTTT. Residues: CASLLGFTDTQYF.

The genes are TRBV28 and TRBJ1-5; D remains unclear. Trimming shortened V by 4 bases and J by 7 bases, and 14 bases separated the two germline ends. Per the germline V gene, CDR1 is MDHEN and CDR2 is SYDVKM. This CDR3 has 14 amino acids. The chain's CDR3 is CASSSGSQVQPQHF. CDR3 nucleotides: TGTGCCAGCAGTTCGGGTTCGCAGGTCCAGCCCCAGCATTTT.

This chain joins TRBV19 and TRBJ1-5; D remains ambiguous. V gave up 7 bases and J gave up 0 bases, with 7 bases separating them. This CDR3 contains 13 residues. In germline, CDR1 is LNHDA, CDR2 SQIVND (reference sequence). The CDR3 loop reads CASTRTSNQPQHF. As DNA, the CDR3 is TGTGCCAGTACAAGGACTAGCAATCAGCCCCAGCATTTT.

The J gene is TRBJ2-2, the V gene TRBV5-1, with TRBD1 identical over 10 bases. CDR3 size: 19 residues. J was trimmed by 0 bases and V by 2 bases; bases with no gene match: 10. The V gene's germline CDR1 is SGHRS and CDR2 YFSETQ. The CDR3 loop reads CASSFSGTGAVTNTGELFF. Here the CDR3 DNA reads TGCGCCAGCAGCTTCTCCGGGACAGGGGCCGTTACGAACACCGGGGAGCTGTTTTTT.

The rearrangement uses TRBV7-9 and TRBJ1-6; TRBD1 matches 8 bases. Germline lookup yields CDR1 SEHNR and CDR2 FQNEAQ (reference sequence). The CDR3 is made up of 14 amino acids. V lost 1 base to trimming and J lost 9 bases; unmatched junction nucleotides: 2. This CDR3 reads CASSLGQGTSPLHF. The CDR3 bases are TGTGCCAGCAGCTTAGGACAGGGGACTTCACCCCTCCACTTT.

The chain is built from TRBV5-1 and TRBJ1-4, with 8 bases identical to TRBD1. Trimming removed 4 bases from V and 3 bases from J; junction bases left unmatched: 11. The CDR3 loop spans 17 amino acids. From germline, CDR1 is SGHRS and CDR2 YFSETQ. For the CDR3, the DNA is TGCGCCAGCAGCCCACAGGGGGTGACTGGAGCTAATGAAAAACTGTTTTTT. This sequence encodes CASSPQGVTGANEKLFF.

V and J are TRBV30 and TRBJ1-1; no clear D gene. This CDR3 contains 15 residues. The germline V gene has CDR1 GTSNPN and CDR2 SVGIG (reference sequence). V was cut by 3 bases and J by 1 base, with 15 bases left in between. The CDR3 loop is CAWRGSTGWNTEAFF. The CDR3 bases are TGTGCCTGGAGGGGCTCGACTGGCTGGAACACTGAAGCTTTCTTT.

The chain is built from TRBV9 and TRBJ1-1; D unclear. CDR3 length equals 12 residues. CDR1 is SGDLS and CDR2 is YYNGEE in the germline V gene. V lost 2 bases and J 9 bases, leaving 11 bases between the germline ends. The CDR3 DNA is TGTGCCAGCAGCGTTATCGGTGGGCAAGCTTTCTTT. Amino acid sequence: CASSVIGGQAFF.

The chain uses TRBV30 and TRBJ1-5, with 7 bases fitting TRBD1. CDR1 is GTSNPN and CDR2 is SVGIG in the germline V gene (reference sequence). Losses at the gene ends were 1 base for V and 9 bases for J; bases not matched to a gene: 12. The CDR3 loop spans 15 amino acids. The chain's CDR3 is CAWSGGDRARGPQHF. DNA of the CDR3: TGTGCCTGGAGTGGAGGAGACAGGGCCCGGGGGCCCCAGCATTTT.

The V and J genes are TRBV2 and TRBJ1-2, with 7 positions matching TRBD1. J lost 3 bases, V lost 6 bases, and 13 bases had no gene match. Per germline, CDR1 SNHLY and CDR2 FYNNEI. This CDR3 region has 16 residues. The CDR3 loop is CASRSPGQTTYYGYTF. Written as DNA, the CDR3 is TGTGCCAGCAGGTCACCGGGACAGACAACGTACTATGGCTACACCTTC.

This clone was seen a few times. The chain is built from TRBV7-3 and TRBJ2-5; tentative D call: TRBD2 (6 bases). The CDR3 spans 14 residues. Germline loops: CDR1 SGHTA, CDR2 FQGTGA. V was trimmed by 3 bases and J by 5 bases, leaving 13 bases between them. CDR3 amino acids: CASSLTGRQETQYF. The CDR3 DNA follows: TGTGCCAGCAGCTTGACGGGGAGGCAGGAGACCCAGTACTTC. The full variable domain, with the rest looked up from reference TRBV7-3 and TRBJ2-5, is GAGVSQTPSNKVTEKGKYVELRCDPISGHTALYWYRQSLGQGPEFLIYFQGTGAADDSGLPNDRFFAVRPEGSVSTLKIQRTERGDSAVYLCASSLTGRQETQYFGPGTRLLVL.

The rearrangement links TRBV9 to TRBJ2-1, with unresolved D. Germline CDR1 is SGDLS and CDR2 is YYNGEE. CDR3 length equals 15 residues. V lost 1 base to trimming and J lost 0 bases, with 8 bases between them. CDR3 sequence (DNA): TGTGCCAGCAGCGTAACTGATGGCTCCTACAATGAGCAGTTCTTC. It yields the protein CASSVTDGSYNEQFF.

The chain links TRBV6-6 to TRBJ2-1; the D is unclear. The CDR3 is made up of 13 amino acids. Trimming left V 6 bases short and J 3 bases short, with 9 bases between. The germline V gene has CDR1 MNHNY and CDR2 SVGAGI (reference sequence). CDR3 in DNA: TGTGCCAGCAGCGCCCCTCTCTACAATGAGCAGTTCTTC. This encodes CASSAPLYNEQFF.

This chain uses TRBV28 with TRBJ1-5, with a possible D match to TRBD1 (6 bases). The CDR3 extends over 14 amino acids. Per germline, CDR1 MDHEN and CDR2 SYDVKM. Trimming cost V 5 bases and J 4 bases, with 12 bases left between them. CDR3 sequence reads: CASSTTGSNQPQHF. The CDR3 DNA reads TGTGCCAGCAGTACGACAGGTTCGAATCAGCCCCAGCATTTT.

Comments on this clone: An end of the junction does not agree with germline; a read error may underlie this. The chain uses TRBV11-1 and TRBJ1-2; perhaps TRBD1 as D (6 bases). Germline CDR1 SGHAT, CDR2 FQDESV (reference sequence). The CDR3 loop spans 13 amino acids. CDR3 loop: CASSLNRDLIRDF. The CDR3 DNA is TGTGCCAGCAGCTTAAACAGGGACCTGATCCGCGACTTC.

V is TRBV18 and J is TRBJ1-4; 8 nucleotides match TRBD1. CDR3 length equals 15 residues. The germline V gene encodes CDR1 KGHSH and CDR2 LQKENI. V lost 3 bases, J lost 8 bases, and 8 bases stayed unmatched. Written as DNA, the CDR3 is TGTGCCAGCTCACCTCGGACAGGGTCGGGGGAAAAACTGTTTTTT. It is translated as CASSPRTGSGEKLFF.

The rearrangement joins TRBV5-1 to TRBJ2-3, with D maybe TRBD1 (5 bases). V was shortened by 0 bases and J by 5 bases, with 19 bases between the two germline ends. Germline lookup yields CDR1 SGHRS and CDR2 YFSETQ. CDR3 length: 17 amino acids. The DNA of the CDR3 is TGCGCCAGCAGCTTGGCCCTAACAGGAATTTTAGGAGATACGCAGTATTTT. Translation: CASSLALTGILGDTQYF.

The V and J genes are TRBV11-2 and TRBJ1-2; a weak D match, TRBD1 (5 bases). The ends were cut back, 2 bases at V and 2 bases at J, with 12 bases in the middle. CDR1 is SGHAT and CDR2 is FQNNGV in the germline V gene. This CDR3 region has 15 residues. The CDR3 reads CASSLSSGPNYGYTF. CDR3 sequence (DNA): TGTGCCAGCAGCTTAAGTTCAGGGCCCAACTATGGCTACACCTTC.

This clone was seen only a few times. The chain recombines TRBV11-3 with TRBJ2-7; 7 bases line up with TRBD1. V dropped 1 base and J dropped 5; count of bases not matched to a gene: 2. The germline gives CDR1 SGHNT, CDR2 YENEEA. The CDR3 loop spans 13 amino acids. The CDR3 loop is CASSLGQGNEQYF. The CDR3 DNA reads TGTGCCAGCAGCTTAGGACAGGGAAACGAGCAGTACTTC.

The chain employs TRBV4-1 and TRBJ2-2, with D uncertain. The CDR3 has 15 amino acids. The germline CDR1 and CDR2 sequences are MGHRA and YSYEKL. The ends were cut back, 1 base at V and 5 bases at J, with 11 bases in the middle. For the CDR3, the DNA is TGCGCCAGCAGCCAAGCCGGTTCTGGAACCGGGGAGCTGTTTTTT. It encodes CASSQAGSGTGELFF.

This clone was recorded only once. The chain uses TRBV18 and TRBJ2-7; 10 nucleotides line up with TRBD1. J lost 7 bases, V lost 5 bases, and 14 bases had no gene match. Germline assignment: CDR1 KGHSH and CDR2 LQKENI. The length of the CDR3 is 16 residues. The CDR3 loop is CASSTRPGQGILEQYF. Here the CDR3 DNA reads TGTGCCAGCTCAACCAGGCCGGGACAGGGGATCCTTGAGCAGTACTTC.

The J gene is TRBJ2-2, the V gene TRBV7-9; D is possibly TRBD1 (6 bases). The CDR3 runs 15 residues. Germline values: CDR1 SEHNR, CDR2 FQNEAQ (reference sequence). V gave up 4 bases and J gave up 2 bases, with 11 bases separating them. CDR3 in amino acids: CASSSGTLNTGELFF. The CDR3 DNA sequence: TGTGCCAGCAGCTCCGGGACACTAAACACCGGGGAGCTGTTTTTT.

The rearrangement joins TRBV10-3 to TRBJ1-2; D perhaps matches TRBD1 (5 bases). Germline V gene sequence: CDR1 ENHRY, CDR2 SYGVKD. V was pared by 3 bases and J by 5 bases, with 10 bases between. CDR3 size: 13 residues. CDR3 nucleotides: TGTGCCATCAGTGAATTGGGGCGATATGGCTACACCTTC. Protein product: CAISELGRYGYTF.

The V call is TRBV6-5, the J call TRBJ2-7; 7 bases map to TRBD1. Germline V CDR1 and CDR2: MNHEY, SVGAGI. Trimming at V came to 6 bases and at J to 2 bases, leaving 7 bases not matched to a gene. The CDR3 covers 14 residues. CDR3 in amino acids: CASRRGTAAYEQYF. CDR3 sequence (DNA): TGTGCCAGCAGGAGAGGGACAGCCGCCTACGAGCAGTACTTC.

The rearrangement uses TRBV5-1 and TRBJ2-7, with D perhaps TRBD1 (6 bases). CDR3 size: 15 residues. V was trimmed by 4 bases and J by 8 bases, leaving 22 bases between them. Germline CDR1 reads SGHRS; CDR2 reads YFSETQ. CDR3 residues: CASSERGHQDFKQYF. CDR3 nucleotide sequence: TGCGCCAGCAGCGAAAGGGGACACCAGGATTTTAAGCAGTACTTC. The variable domain in full, with the rest retrieved from reference TRBV5-1 and TRBJ2-7, is KAGVTQTPRYLIKTRGQQVTLSCSPISGHRSVSWYQQTPGQGLQFLFEYFSETQRNKGNFPGRFSGRQFSNSRSEMNVSTLELGDSALYLCASSERGHQDFKQYFGPGTRLTVT.

This clone was detected once. This CDR3 is CASSWGTPRDTQYF. The DNA for the CDR3 is TGTGCCAGCAGCTGGGGGACTCCTCGAGATACGCAGTATTTT. The rearrangement uses TRBV11-1 and TRBJ2-3, with D maybe TRBD2 (6 bases). Germline-derived CDR1 and CDR2 are SGHAT and FQDESV (reference sequence). The CDR3 length is 14 residues. Trimming shortened V by 4 bases and J by 5 bases, and 13 bases separated the two germline ends.

The chain employs TRBV28 and TRBJ1-2; TRBD1 aligns across 9 bases. Germline CDR1 is MDHEN and CDR2 is SYDVKM. V gave up 7 bases and J gave up 9 bases; unmatched junction bases: 15. The CDR3 is 15 amino acids. The CDR3 sequence is CASTPPTPGQGRYTF. CDR3 coding DNA: TGTGCCAGCACCCCACCCACCCCGGGACAGGGCCGCTACACCTTC.